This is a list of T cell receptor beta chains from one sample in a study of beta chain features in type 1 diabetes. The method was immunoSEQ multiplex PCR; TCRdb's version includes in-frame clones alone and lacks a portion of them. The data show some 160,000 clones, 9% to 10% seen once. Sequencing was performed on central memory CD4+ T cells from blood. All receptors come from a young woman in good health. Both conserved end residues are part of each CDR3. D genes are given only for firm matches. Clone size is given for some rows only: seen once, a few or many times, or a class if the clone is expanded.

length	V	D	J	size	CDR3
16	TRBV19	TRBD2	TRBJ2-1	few	CASSIPPASGIDEQFF
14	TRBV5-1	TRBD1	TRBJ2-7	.	CASSAGTGAYEQYF
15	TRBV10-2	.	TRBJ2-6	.	CASRKGVSGANVLTF
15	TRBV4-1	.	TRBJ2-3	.	CASSQDLSSTDTQYF
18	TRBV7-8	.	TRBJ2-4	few	CASSPPVGSSLAKNIQYF
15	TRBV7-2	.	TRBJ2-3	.	CASSLLYLSTDTQYF
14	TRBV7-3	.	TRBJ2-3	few	CASSQRGDTDTQYF
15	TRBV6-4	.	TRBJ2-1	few	CASSERGSRYNEQFF
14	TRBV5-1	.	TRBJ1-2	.	CASSLDGNTGGYTF
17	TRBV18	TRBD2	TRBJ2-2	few	CASSPSGTSGNTGELFF
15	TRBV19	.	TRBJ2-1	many	CASNGADSSYNEQFF
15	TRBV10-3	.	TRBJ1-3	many	CAISGRLASGNTIYF
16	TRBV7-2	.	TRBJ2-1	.	CASSSTNGYSSNEQFF
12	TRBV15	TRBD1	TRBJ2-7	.	CATSRDGTEHGF
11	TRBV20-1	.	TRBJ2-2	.	CSANRAGELFF
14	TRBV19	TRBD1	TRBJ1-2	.	CASSILAGGYGYTF
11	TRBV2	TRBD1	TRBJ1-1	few	CASRMDREVLF
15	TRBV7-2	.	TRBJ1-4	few	CASSSQKGAPEKLFF
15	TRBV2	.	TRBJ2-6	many	CASTVKGSGANVLTF
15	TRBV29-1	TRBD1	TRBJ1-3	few	CSVTTGSLSGNTIYF
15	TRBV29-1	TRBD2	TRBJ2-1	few	CSVDGLAGGGDEQFF
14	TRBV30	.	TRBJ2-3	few	CAWRPPGSTDTQYF
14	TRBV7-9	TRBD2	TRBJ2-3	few	CASSSRGAADTQYF
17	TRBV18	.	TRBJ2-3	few	CASSPPGQIISTDTQYF
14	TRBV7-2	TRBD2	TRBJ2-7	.	CASSLGGGTYEQYF
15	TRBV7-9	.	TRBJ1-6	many	CASSLVGGTNSPLHF
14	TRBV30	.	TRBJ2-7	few	CAWSVPGASYEQYF